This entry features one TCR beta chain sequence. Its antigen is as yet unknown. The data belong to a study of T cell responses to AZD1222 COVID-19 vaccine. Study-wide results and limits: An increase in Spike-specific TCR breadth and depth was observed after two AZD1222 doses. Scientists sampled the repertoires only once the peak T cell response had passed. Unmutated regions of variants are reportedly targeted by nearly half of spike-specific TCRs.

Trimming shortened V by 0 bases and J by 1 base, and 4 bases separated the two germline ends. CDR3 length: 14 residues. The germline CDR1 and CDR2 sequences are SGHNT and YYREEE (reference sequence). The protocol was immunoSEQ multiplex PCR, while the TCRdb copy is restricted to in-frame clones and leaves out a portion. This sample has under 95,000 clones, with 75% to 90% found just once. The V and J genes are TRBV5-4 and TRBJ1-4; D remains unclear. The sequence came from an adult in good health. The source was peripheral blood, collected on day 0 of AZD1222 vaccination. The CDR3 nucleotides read TGTGCCAGCAGCTTGGGAGGAACTAATGAAAAACTGTTTTTT. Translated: CASSLGGTNEKLFF. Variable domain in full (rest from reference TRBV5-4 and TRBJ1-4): ETGVTQSPTHLIKTRGQQVTLRCSSQSGHNTVSWYQQALGQGPQFIFQYYREEENGRGNFPPRFSGLQFPNYSSELNVNALELDDSALYLCASSLGGTNEKLFFGSGTQLSVL.